The 9 T cell receptor beta chains below were found in one sample sequenced in a study of T cell repertoires in cytomegalovirus infection. TCRdb re-called the reads through MiXCR, storing one row per CDR3 protein. The profile covers around 360,000 distinct CDR3 sequences, with roughly 34% appearing a single time and 13% taken by the ten largest. These receptors' antigens are unknown. The sample here was cultured PBMCs, taken from culture after CMV antigen stimulation. Receptors were obtained from a human donor in good health (CMV status not recorded). Some clones in this sample may be carry-over from other donors' samples.

The chain is built from TRBV6-5 and TRBJ2-1; the D gene is possibly TRBD2 (6 bases). CDR1 and CDR2 (germline): MNHEY, SVGAGI. The CDR3 totals 15 residues. Trimming cost V 6 bases and J 3 bases, with 15 bases left between them. DNA for the CDR3: TGTGCCAGCAGCTCGACTAGGTCTGTCTACAATGAGCAGTTCTTC. It yields the protein CASSSTRSVYNEQFF.

The chain combines TRBV6-8 with TRBJ1-4; perhaps TRBD1 as D (6 bases). The CDR3 has 12 amino acids. Germline V gene lookup returns CDR1 MNHGY and CDR2 SAAAGT. Trimming cost V 5 bases and J 8 bases, with 9 bases left between them. The CDR3 is CASSPGTEKLFF. CDR3 nucleotides: TGTGCCAGCAGTCCTGGGACAGAAAAACTGTTTTTT.

The chain uses TRBV7-2 and TRBJ2-1; 8 positions match TRBD2. CDR1 and CDR2 (germline): SGHTA, FQGNSA. The CDR3 contains 15 residues. V gave up 5 bases and J gave up 6 bases; unmatched junction bases: 9. The DNA of the CDR3 is TGTGCCAGCAGCCCGAACGGGAGGGCCCTCAATGAGCAGTTCTTC. Protein: CASSPNGRALNEQFF.

The gene calls are TRBV11-2 and TRBJ1-3; no clear D. This CDR3 region has 15 residues. V was trimmed by 2 bases and J by 0 bases, leaving 8 bases between them. Germline-derived CDR1 and CDR2 are SGHAT and FQNNGV. The CDR3 sequence is CASSLIGFSGNTIYF. CDR3 nucleotides: TGTGCCAGCAGCTTAATCGGCTTCTCTGGAAACACCATATATTTT.

The V gene is TRBV7-8, the J gene TRBJ1-2; TRBD1 agrees at 7 bases. V trimming: 5 bases; J trimming: 3 bases; junction bases outside the gene matches: 9. The CDR3 contains 15 residues. Per the germline V gene, CDR1 is SGHVS and CDR2 is FQNEAQ. The CDR3 coding sequence is TGTGCCAGCAGCAAAATACAGGGGCTGGACTATGGCTACACCTTC. As protein: CASSKIQGLDYGYTF.

This chain uses TRBV6-2 or TRBV6-3 with TRBJ2-1; 7 bases map to TRBD2. V shed 0 bases, J shed 9 bases, and the junction held 11 bases outside the gene matches. Per the germline V gene, CDR1 is MNHEY and CDR2 is SVGEGT. The CDR3 is 16 amino acids. The CDR3 reads CASSYSSYRTRSEQFF. The CDR3 coding sequence is TGTGCCAGCAGTTACTCCTCGTATAGGACTAGGAGTGAGCAGTTCTTC.

This clonotype was counted at least ten times. The chain couples TRBV7-2 to TRBJ1-1; D perhaps matches TRBD1 (5 bases). Between the trimmed V and J ends, which lost 5 bases and 4 bases, there was a span of 11 bases. The germline V gene has CDR1 SGHTA and CDR2 FQGNSA. The CDR3 has 13 residues. CDR3 bases: TGTGCCAGCAGCAGCGGGACTGGCACTGAAGCTTTCTTT. This sequence encodes CASSSGTGTEAFF.

The gene calls are TRBV6-2 or TRBV6-3 and TRBJ1-2; D is unresolved. The CDR3 contains 13 residues. The ends were cut back, 8 bases at V and 3 bases at J, with 13 bases in the middle. CDR1 and CDR2 from the germline V gene are MNHEY and SVGEGT. Written as DNA, the CDR3 is TGTGCCAGCGCCCCCGCGGGTGACTATGGCTACACCTTC. As protein: CASAPAGDYGYTF.

The table lists this clonotype with a few counts. The chain carries TRBV7-2 and TRBJ2-2; D not resolved. V lost 6 bases, J lost 8 bases, and 10 bases lay in between. Per germline, CDR1 SGHTA and CDR2 FQGNSA. The CDR3 sequence is 12 residues long. The CDR3 DNA reads TGTGCCAGCAGACTCGAAGTAGGGGAGCTGTTTTTT. Encoded protein: CASRLEVGELFF. Using reference TRBV7-2 and TRBJ2-2 for the parts outside the CDR3, the full variable domain is GAGVSQSPSNKVTEKGKDVELRCDPISGHTALYWYRQSLGQGLEFLIYFQGNSAPDKSGLPSDRFSAERTGGSVSTLTIQRTQQEDSAVYLCASRLEVGELFFGEGSRLTVL.